The 32 T cell receptor beta chains below all came from one sample that was sequenced in a study of blood T cell repertoires in COVID-19. Assay used: immunoSEQ multiplex PCR; TCRdb lists only in-frame clones, some missing. There are 100,000 to 120,000 clones in the sample; 76% occur only once, and 3.8% lies in the top ten. The sequencing input was peripheral blood. These receptors were collected from a woman of 80 years or more with acute or convalescent COVID-19.

The chain links TRBV6-1 to TRBJ1-2, with 8 nucleotides matching TRBD1. The CDR3 sequence is 15 residues long. The J segment lost 3 bases and the V segment lost 3 bases, leaving 6 bases of the junction unmatched. Germline V lookup: CDR1 MNHNS, CDR2 SASEGT. DNA for the CDR3: TGTGCCAGCAGTGATATGGACAGGGACTACTATGGCTACACCTTC. The encoded protein is CASSDMDRDYYGYTF.

The V call is TRBV30, the J call TRBJ2-3; D not certain. The length of the CDR3 is 11 residues. Germline V gene lookup returns CDR1 GTSNPN and CDR2 SVGIG (reference sequence). Trimming cost V 3 bases and J 2 bases, with 3 bases left between them. This CDR3 reads CAWSVTDTQYF. CDR3 nucleotide sequence: TGTGCCTGGAGCGTCACAGATACGCAGTATTTT.

This clone has just one count. J is TRBJ1-5 and V is TRBV12-3 or TRBV12-4; D is unclear. Between the trimmed V and J ends, which lost 6 bases and 6 bases, there was a span of 9 bases. This CDR3 contains 12 residues. DNA for the CDR3: TGTGCCAGCAGGCCAGATCGTCAGCCCCAGCATTTT. The encoded protein is CASRPDRQPQHF.

The table lists this clone with many counts. The rearrangement joins TRBV24-1 to TRBJ1-3; TRBD1 might be the D (5 bases). This CDR3 contains 16 residues. V lost 10 bases to trimming and J lost 0 bases, with 18 bases between them. In germline, CDR1 is KGHDR, CDR2 SFDVKD. CDR3 in amino acids: CATAKTGLSSGNTIYF. CDR3 bases: TGTGCCACGGCTAAAACAGGTCTAAGCTCTGGAAACACCATATATTTT.

CDR3 in amino acids: CASSRYGTGASGELFF. CDR3 bases: TGTGCCAGCAGCCGGTACGGGACAGGGGCTTCCGGGGAGCTGTTTTTT. The J gene is TRBJ2-2, the V gene TRBV13; 10 bases line up with TRBD1. The ends lost 5 bases at V and 6 bases at J; junction bases unmatched: 9. The CDR3 runs 16 residues. In germline, CDR1 is PRHDT, CDR2 FYEKMQ (reference sequence).

The CDR3 reads CASIPIFGSGGELFF. The CDR3 nucleotides read TGTGCCAGTATCCCTATCTTTGGTTCCGGCGGGGAGCTGTTTTTT. This chain links TRBV19 with TRBJ2-2; the D is unclear. This CDR3 has 15 residues. The V end was cut by 7 bases, the J end by 7 bases, with 19 bases between. CDR1 is LNHDA and CDR2 is SQIVND in the germline V gene (reference sequence). The entire variable domain, with the rest obtained from reference TRBV19 and TRBJ2-2, is as follows: DGGITQSPKYLFRKEGQNVTLSCEQNLNHDAMYWYRQDPGQGLRLIYYSQIVNDFQKGDIAEGYSVSREKKESFPLTVTSAQKNPTAFYLCASIPIFGSGGELFFGEGSRLTVL.

The chain is built from TRBV28 and TRBJ2-3, with D tentatively TRBD2 (6 bases). Trimming pared 4 bases from V and 0 bases from J, leaving 8 bases between. Germline V gives CDR1 MDHEN, CDR2 SYDVKM. The CDR3 spans 14 residues. CDR3 residues: CASSWGLSTDTQYF. CDR3 nucleotides: TGTGCCAGCAGTTGGGGACTGAGCACAGATACGCAGTATTTT.

There are a few counts of this clone. The chain has TRBV14 and TRBJ2-3; D might be TRBD1 (6 bases). The CDR3 is made up of 17 amino acids. The V and J ends lost 1 base and 0 bases respectively, with 14 bases between them. The germline gives CDR1 SGHDN, CDR2 FVKESK. In DNA, the CDR3 is TGTGCCAGCAGCCAAGCCCTGGGACACTATAGCACAGATACGCAGTATTTT. It is translated as CASSQALGHYSTDTQYF.

This clone has just one count. The chain is built from TRBV5-1 and TRBJ1-1, with D hard to call. V lost 0 bases, J lost 3 bases, and 6 bases lay in between. Germline V gives CDR1 SGHRS, CDR2 YFSETQ. This CDR3 spans 13 amino acids. Here the CDR3 reads CASSLGEDTEAFF. The CDR3 bases are TGCGCCAGCAGCTTGGGGGAGGACACTGAAGCTTTCTTT.

V and J are TRBV12-3 or TRBV12-4 and TRBJ1-3, with D unresolved. Trimming removed 6 bases from V and 2 bases from J, with 5 bases in between. This CDR3 spans 12 amino acids. As DNA, the CDR3 is TGTGCCAGCAGCAGGACTGGAAACACCATATATTTT. Translation: CASSRTGNTIYF.

The chain combines TRBV20-1 with TRBJ1-5; 7 nucleotides match TRBD1. Germline V gene lookup returns CDR1 DFQATT and CDR2 SNEGSKA (reference sequence). This CDR3 region has 12 residues. Germline trimming cut 6 bases from V and 5 bases from J; bases unmatched to any gene: 4. The CDR3 sequence: CSASDRDQPQHF. DNA for the CDR3: TGCAGTGCCAGTGACAGGGATCAGCCCCAGCATTTT.

The chain employs TRBV3-1 (or the pseudogene TRBV3-2) and TRBJ2-3; 15 bases line up with TRBD2. Unmatched junction bases numbered 9, after V lost 6 bases and J lost 5 bases. The CDR3 is 17 residues long. Germline lookup yields CDR1 LGHDT and CDR2 YNNKEL (reference sequence). The CDR3 DNA reads TGTGCCAGCAGTACCGGGACTAGCGGGAGGTTAATAGATACGCAGTATTTT. It encodes CASSTGTSGRLIDTQYF.

This clone has only one observation. The rearrangement joins TRBV24-1 to TRBJ1-5, with D uncertain. Trimming stripped 1 base from V and 0 bases from J, with 21 bases between. Germline-derived CDR1 and CDR2 are KGHDR and SFDVKD. CDR3 length: 20 residues. This CDR3 is CATSDFFFLQEEYSNQPQHF. The CDR3 region has the DNA TGTGCCACCAGTGATTTTTTTTTCCTGCAGGAAGAATATAGCAATCAGCCCCAGCATTTT.

V usage is TRBV6-2 or TRBV6-3 and J usage is TRBJ2-3; D is possibly TRBD1 (6 bases). V lost 5 bases, J lost 0 bases, and 15 bases lay in between. The germline gives CDR1 MNHEY, CDR2 SVGEGT. The CDR3 extends over 16 amino acids. The CDR3: CASSHGQTLSTDTQYF. The CDR3 nucleotides are TGTGCCAGCAGTCATGGACAGACTCTTAGCACAGATACGCAGTATTTT.

This rearrangement joins TRBV4-1 to TRBJ2-3; D is uncertain. The CDR3 sequence is 13 residues long. Germline loops: CDR1 MGHRA, CDR2 YSYEKL. V dropped 2 bases and J dropped 1 base, with 4 bases sitting between them. The CDR3: CASSQIGTDTQYF. CDR3 coding DNA: TGCGCCAGCAGCCAAATAGGCACAGATACGCAGTATTTT.

The rearrangement links TRBV2 to TRBJ2-7; 8 bases fit TRBD1. J was trimmed by 6 bases and V by 6 bases; bases with no gene match: 10. The germline V gene has CDR1 SNHLY and CDR2 FYNNEI. The CDR3 runs 14 residues. The CDR3 reads CASSPATGEGEQYF. CDR3 DNA sequence: TGTGCCAGCAGCCCCGCGACAGGGGAAGGCGAGCAGTACTTC.

The chain is built from TRBV6-1 and TRBJ1-2; D gene ambiguous. The germline CDR1 and CDR2 sequences are MNHNS and SASEGT. The CDR3 sequence is 15 residues long. Between the trimmed V and J ends, which lost 0 bases and 4 bases, there was a span of 12 bases. The CDR3 loop is CASSEASYSGYGYTF. CDR3 DNA: TGTGCCAGCAGTGAAGCGTCATACAGCGGCTATGGCTACACCTTC.

The rearrangement uses TRBV4-1 and TRBJ2-1, with TRBD2 identical over 15 bases. J lost 0 bases, V lost 4 bases, and 13 bases had no gene match. The CDR3 extends over 21 amino acids. Germline loops: CDR1 MGHRA, CDR2 YSYEKL. The CDR3 loop reads CASSRYPGGTSGGSSYNEQFF. As DNA, the CDR3 is TGCGCCAGCAGCCGCTACCCTGGGGGGACTAGCGGGGGGAGCTCCTACAATGAGCAGTTCTTC.

The chain joins TRBV9 to TRBJ2-7; 10 bases line up with TRBD2. The CDR3 loop spans 17 amino acids. V shed 2 bases, J shed 0 bases, and the junction held 8 bases outside the gene matches. Germline values: CDR1 SGDLS, CDR2 YYNGEE. The CDR3 bases are TGTGCCAGCAGCGTCAATCCCGGGACTAGCGACTCCTACGAGCAGTACTTC. Its protein is CASSVNPGTSDSYEQYF.

The chain carries TRBV6-1 and TRBJ1-1; D not certain. Germline V gene lookup returns CDR1 MNHNS and CDR2 SASEGT. The V gene lost 3 bases and the J gene lost 2 bases, with 7 bases spanning the gap. This CDR3 has 13 residues. The CDR3 DNA reads TGTGCCAGCAGTGACCAGGCCAACACTGAAGCTTTCTTT. Amino acid sequence: CASSDQANTEAFF.

V usage is TRBV4-1 and J usage is TRBJ2-7; D is unresolved. The CDR3 totals 13 residues. Germline CDR1 and CDR2: MGHRA and YSYEKL. The V gene lost 1 base and the J gene lost 3 bases, with 7 bases spanning the gap. For the CDR3, the DNA is TGCGCCAGCAGCCAAGCTTCCTACTACGAGCAGTACTTC. Protein sequence: CASSQASYYEQYF.

The chain couples TRBV20-1 to TRBJ1-4; TRBD1 agrees at 9 bases. The CDR3 runs 14 residues. Germline assignment: CDR1 DFQATT and CDR2 SNEGSKA (reference sequence). V lost 3 bases, J lost 6 bases, and 5 bases stayed unmatched. DNA of the CDR3: TGCAGTGCTAGTGATCGGACAGGGGATGAAAAACTGTTTTTT. It yields the protein CSASDRTGDEKLFF.

In nucleotides, the CDR3 is TGCGCCAGCAGACCTGGCGGCCTAGCGGCACTAGAGCAGTTCTTC. The encoded protein is CASRPGGLAALEQFF. The V gene is TRBV5-1, the J gene TRBJ2-1, with 7 nucleotides matching TRBD2. Germline V gene sequence: CDR1 SGHRS, CDR2 YFSETQ. The CDR3 totals 15 residues. V was clipped by 5 bases and J by 10 bases; unmatched bases: 15.

The chain recombines TRBV5-6 with TRBJ1-3; D is undetermined. The germline gives CDR1 SGHDT, CDR2 YYEEEE. The CDR3 spans 15 residues. The V end was cut by 1 base, the J end by 0 bases, with 8 bases between. This CDR3 reads CASSLSFSSGNTIYF. The CDR3 DNA follows: TGTGCCAGCAGCTTGAGCTTTTCCTCTGGAAACACCATATATTTT.

This clone has just one count. The chain has TRBV27 and TRBJ2-1; 11 bases match TRBD1. J gave up 3 bases and V 4 bases, and 2 bases lay outside the gene matches. The germline gives CDR1 MNHEY, CDR2 SMNVEV (reference sequence). CDR3 length: 15 residues. CDR3 coding DNA: TGTGCCAGCAGTTGGGGACAGGGGGGCTACAATGAGCAGTTCTTC. Residues: CASSWGQGGYNEQFF.

This chain links TRBV30 with TRBJ1-2; D gene ambiguous. The CDR3 contains 13 residues. Germline V gene lookup returns CDR1 GTSNPN and CDR2 SVGIG (reference sequence). Trimming left V 1 base short and J 0 bases short, with 6 bases between. CDR3 sequence reads: CAWSGAANYGYTF. The CDR3 DNA follows: TGTGCCTGGAGTGGCGCTGCTAACTATGGCTACACCTTC.

This chain connects TRBV28 to TRBJ2-3; 8 bases are shared with TRBD2. Trimming took 7 bases from V and 4 from J; bases not matched to a gene: 7. Germline V gene sequence: CDR1 MDHEN, CDR2 SYDVKM. CDR3 length: 14 residues. In nucleotides, the CDR3 is TGTGCCAGCACCCATAGCGGGACCCCAGATACGCAGTATTTT. As protein: CASTHSGTPDTQYF.

The chain carries TRBV7-2 and TRBJ2-7; TRBD2 aligns across 10 bases. CDR1 is SGHTA and CDR2 is FQGNSA in the germline V gene. Trimming removed 7 bases from V and 3 bases from J; junction bases left unmatched: 9. This CDR3 has 15 residues. In DNA form, the CDR3 reads TGTGCCAGCACCACTTTCGGGACTAGCGTCTACGAGCAGTACTTC. Protein product: CASTTFGTSVYEQYF. The complete variable domain, with remaining parts taken from reference TRBV7-2 and TRBJ2-7, reads GAGVSQSPSNKVTEKGKDVELRCDPISGHTALYWYRQSLGQGLEFLIYFQGNSAPDKSGLPSDRFSAERTGGSVSTLTIQRTQQEDSAVYLCASTTFGTSVYEQYFGPGTRLTVT.

V gene TRBV5-4 combines with J gene TRBJ1-6; 8 positions agree with TRBD1. The CDR3 spans 15 residues. The junction had 5 bases not matched to a gene; V was cut back by 4 bases and J by 5 bases. Germline lookup yields CDR1 SGHNT and CDR2 YYREEE (reference sequence). The CDR3 DNA reads TGTGCCAGCAGCACCGGACAGGGCCATAATTCACCCCTCCACTTT. It specifies CASSTGQGHNSPLHF. Complete variable domain (other parts from reference TRBV5-4 and TRBJ1-6): ETGVTQSPTHLIKTRGQQVTLRCSSQSGHNTVSWYQQALGQGPQFIFQYYREEENGRGNFPPRFSGLQFPNYSSELNVNALELDDSALYLCASSTGQGHNSPLHFGNGTRLTVT.

This clone was observed a handful of times. CDR3 sequence: CASSPDPLAAQYF. CDR3 in DNA: TGTGCCAGCAGTCCCGACCCCTTAGCGGCCCAGTACTTC. V gene TRBV11-2 combines with J gene TRBJ2-5, with a weak D call TRBD2 (6 bases). Looked up from germline, CDR1 is SGHAT and CDR2 is FQNNGV. This CDR3 has 13 amino acids. V was trimmed by 6 bases and J by 9 bases, leaving 17 bases between them.

The rearrangement uses TRBV5-1 and TRBJ2-2; D call uncertain. In germline, CDR1 is SGHRS, CDR2 YFSETQ. V lost 4 bases and J lost 1, with 11 bases in between. The CDR3 has 15 residues. DNA for the CDR3: TGCGCCAGCAGCCCGGCTCCGGGGAACACCGGGGAGCTGTTTTTT. Translating gives CASSPAPGNTGELFF.

V usage is TRBV5-6 and J usage is TRBJ1-2, with a tentative D call TRBD1 (6 bases). There are 14 residues in the CDR3. In germline, CDR1 is SGHDT, CDR2 YYEEEE. The V gene lost 5 bases and the J gene lost 5 bases, with 16 bases spanning the gap. The CDR3 nucleotides read TGTGCCAGCAGGATCGACCGGACAGCTTATGGCTACACCTTC. It encodes CASRIDRTAYGYTF.